What follows are 16 T cell receptor beta chains derived from one specimen sequenced in a study of blood T cells in healthy people across ages. The authors ran a second PCR of 7 to 11 cycles using a sample-barcoded 5' primer and a J-beta primer mix. One entry per CDR3 protein results from TCRdb running MiXCR on the 5' RACE reads. The data show about 1,500,000 distinct CDR3 sequences, 28% seen once. What was sequenced was blood. The receptors were gathered from a woman in her 30s in good health.

In the case of this clonotype: Given a much more abundant clone one base away, this may be a read error. The chain has TRBV6-5 and TRBJ1-2; 7 bases agree with TRBD1. CDR3 length: 16 residues. The V gene end was trimmed by 6 bases and the J gene end by 5 bases; junction bases not matched to a gene: 15. Germline V gene data show CDR1 as MNHEY and CDR2 as SVGAGI. The CDR3 sequence is CASSQLGLDREYGYTF. The CDR3 region has the DNA TGTGCCAGCAGCCAGTTAGGCCTCGACAGGGAATATGGCTACACCTTC.

In this sample, this clonotype turned up many times. The rearrangement uses TRBV7-9 and TRBJ2-7; D call uncertain. The CDR3 loop spans 13 amino acids. Trimming cost V 4 bases and J 5 bases, with 12 bases left between them. CDR1 and CDR2 from the germline V gene are SEHNR and FQNEAQ (reference sequence). The DNA for the CDR3 is TGTGCCAGCAGCTCTTTAGGAGTCGACGAGCAGTACTTC. It yields the protein CASSSLGVDEQYF.

V and J are TRBV30 and TRBJ2-7; no reliable D call. The CDR3 is 13 amino acids. Germline assignment: CDR1 GTSNPN and CDR2 SVGIG (reference sequence). With 2 bases removed from V and 0 bases from J, the gap between germline ends came to 8 bases. DNA of the CDR3: TGTGCCTGGAGTTCTCGGAGCTCCTACGAGCAGTACTTC. Amino acids: CAWSSRSSYEQYF. Combining the CDR3 with reference TRBV30 and TRBJ2-7 gives the whole variable domain SQTIHQWPATLVQPVGSPLSLECTVEGTSNPNLYWYRQAAGRGLQLLFYSVGIGQISSEVPQNLSASRPQDRQFILSSKKLLLSDSGFYLCAWSSRSSYEQYFGPGTRLTVT.

The chain carries TRBV5-6 and TRBJ2-3, with D hard to call. CDR3 length: 12 residues. Germline V gene lookup returns CDR1 SGHDT and CDR2 YYEEEE. Trimming took 3 bases from V and 6 from J, leaving 8 bases between them. The CDR3 sequence: CASSWTRDTQYF. The CDR3 DNA sequence: TGTGCCAGCAGCTGGACCAGGGATACGCAGTATTTT.

The chain joins TRBV29-1 to TRBJ2-3; D is perhaps TRBD1 (5 bases). V gave up 4 bases and J gave up 4 bases, with 15 bases separating them. Per germline, CDR1 SQVTM and CDR2 ANQGSEA. The CDR3 sequence is 14 residues long. The CDR3, as DNA: TGCAGCGTTGGGCTCCGAGCAGGGCCAGATACGCAGTATTTT. Protein sequence: CSVGLRAGPDTQYF.

This clonotype was seen a few times. A read error may explain this, as a much larger clone is one base away. The V call is TRBV29-1, the J call TRBJ2-5, with TRBD1 matching 9 bases. The germline CDR1 and CDR2 sequences are SQVTM and ANQGSEA. The CDR3 is 12 residues long. The ends lost 8 bases at V and 5 bases at J; junction bases unmatched: 6. The CDR3 loop is CSIRDRVETQYF. The CDR3 region has the DNA TGCAGCATCCGGGACAGGGTTGAGACCCAGTACTTC.

This clonotype was seen a handful of times. CDR3 in amino acids: CASSHRTRGTGTGYTF. In DNA form, the CDR3 reads TGTGCCAGCAGCCATCGAACCCGCGGGACAGGGACTGGCTACACCTTC. The gene calls are TRBV3-1 and TRBJ1-2; 9 nucleotides line up with TRBD1. CDR3 length: 16 amino acids. After removal of 3 bases from V and 7 bases from J, the junction contained 12 bases not matched to a gene. Germline V CDR1 and CDR2: LGHDT, YNNKEL (reference sequence).

For this clonotype: In this CDR3 the conserved last residue, phenylalanine or tryptophan, is missing, so a read error is likely. CDR3 sequence reads: CASSYQGASGANVLTC. DNA for the CDR3: TGTGCCAGCAGCTACCAGGGGGCGTCGGGGGCCAACGTCCTGACTTGC. This chain links TRBV7-2 with TRBJ2-6; 8 positions agree with TRBD1. The germline gives CDR1 SGHTA, CDR2 FQGNSA. Trimming cost V 4 bases and J 4 bases; bases outside gene matches: 6. This CDR3 spans 16 amino acids.

This clonotype appeared a few times. The chain uses TRBV12-3 or TRBV12-4 and TRBJ1-1; weak D call: TRBD1 (6 bases). The V and J ends lost 0 bases and 5 bases respectively, with 13 bases between them. This CDR3 is 15 amino acids long. CDR3 nucleotide sequence: TGTGCCAGCAGTTTAGCGGGGGCGCAGGAGACTGAAGCTTTCTTT. It codes for CASSLAGAQETEAFF.

This clonotype has ten or more counts. The gene calls are TRBV7-2 and TRBJ1-5, with unresolved D. The germline V gene has CDR1 SGHTA and CDR2 FQGNSA. CDR3 length: 13 amino acids. Trimming stripped 4 bases from V and 0 bases from J, with 4 bases between. The CDR3 nucleotides read TGTGCCAGCAGCTCCTATAGCAATCAGCCCCAGCATTTT. This sequence encodes CASSSYSNQPQHF.

This clonotype was seen many times. This sequence joins TRBV7-9 and TRBJ1-2, with TRBD1 identical over 8 bases. Germline CDR1 reads SEHNR; CDR2 reads FQNEAQ (reference sequence). CDR3 length: 14 amino acids. Trimming removed 4 bases from V and 6 bases from J; junction bases left unmatched: 7. This CDR3 is CASSSRTGMNGYTF. In nucleotides, the CDR3 is TGTGCCAGCAGCTCGCGGACAGGGATGAATGGCTACACCTTC.

This clonotype has more than one count but fewer than ten. The chain has TRBV5-1 and TRBJ1-2, with D perhaps TRBD1 (5 bases). The CDR3 runs 14 residues. V lost 4 bases and J lost 8, with 18 bases in between. Germline CDR1 reads SGHRS; CDR2 reads YFSETQ. This CDR3 reads CASSPGVLFQGYTF. CDR3 nucleotide sequence: TGCGCCAGCAGCCCGGGGGTCCTTTTTCAGGGCTACACCTTC.

This clonotype was observed many times. V usage is TRBV29-1 and J usage is TRBJ2-5; maybe TRBD2 (6 bases). The CDR3 runs 10 residues. CDR1 is SQVTM and CDR2 is ANQGSEA in the germline V gene. V lost 3 bases and J lost 7, with 6 bases in between. The CDR3 region has the DNA TGCAGCGTTGACGGGGGGACCCAGTACTTC. Translation gives CSVDGGTQYF. Variable domain in full (rest from reference TRBV29-1 and TRBJ2-5): SAVISQKPSRDICQRGTSLTIQCQVDSQVTMMFWYRQQPGQSLTLIATANQGSEATYESGFVIDKFPISRPNLTFSTLTVSNMSPEDSSIYLCSVDGGTQYFGPGTRLLVL.

V usage is TRBV4-1 and J usage is TRBJ1-6; D is ambiguous. Trimming took 0 bases from V and 10 from J, leaving 4 bases between them. The germline V gene encodes CDR1 MGHRA and CDR2 YSYEKL. The length of the CDR3 is 12 residues. CDR3 amino acids: CASSQDSSPLHF. The CDR3 DNA follows: TGCGCCAGCAGCCAAGATAGCTCACCCCTCCACTTT.

A few counts support this clonotype. J is TRBJ2-5 and V is TRBV5-1; 13 nucleotides agree with TRBD2. With V trimmed by 4 bases and J by 0 bases, 3 bases remained unmatched. The CDR3 runs to 16 residues. CDR1 SGHRS and CDR2 YFSETQ come from the germline V gene. CDR3 sequence (DNA): TGCGCCAGCAGCGGGACTAGCGGGGCGTACCAAGAGACCCAGTACTTC. Amino acids: CASSGTSGAYQETQYF.

The V call is TRBV29-1, the J call TRBJ2-3, with TRBD2 matching 10 bases. This CDR3 spans 15 amino acids. Trimming cost V 6 bases and J 4 bases; bases outside gene matches: 10. Germline V lookup: CDR1 SQVTM, CDR2 ANQGSEA. CDR3: CSVRTSGVGADTQYF. The DNA of the CDR3 is TGCAGCGTGCGAACTAGCGGGGTGGGCGCAGATACGCAGTATTTT.